There are a few counts of the clone carrying this TCR beta chain. Its antigen is not identified. TCRdb independently ran MiXCR on the 5' RACE reads; one entry per CDR3 protein. The data show about 340,000 distinct CDR3 sequences, more than 15% seen once. CDR3 length: 15 amino acids. Germline assignment: CDR1 SEHNR and CDR2 FQNEAQ (reference sequence). V lost 2 bases to trimming and J lost 4 bases; unmatched junction nucleotides: 8. The record originates from a study of T-cell memory formation after mild COVID-19. General study results and limits: Contracting CD4+ clones were located mainly in CM and EM, and CD8+ clones in EMRA.

The TCR sequence derives from a man younger than 30 who had mild COVID-19 (a few samples of this study predate the infection). Cell type and time point are not known. The specimen sequenced was PBMCs or a T cell subset sorted from them (not recorded which). J is TRBJ2-7 and V is TRBV7-9, with TRBD1 matching 7 bases. The CDR3 sequence is CASSLSWDRPYEQYV. The CDR3 DNA reads TGTGCCAGCAGCTTATCCTGGGACAGACCATACGAGCAGTACGTC.